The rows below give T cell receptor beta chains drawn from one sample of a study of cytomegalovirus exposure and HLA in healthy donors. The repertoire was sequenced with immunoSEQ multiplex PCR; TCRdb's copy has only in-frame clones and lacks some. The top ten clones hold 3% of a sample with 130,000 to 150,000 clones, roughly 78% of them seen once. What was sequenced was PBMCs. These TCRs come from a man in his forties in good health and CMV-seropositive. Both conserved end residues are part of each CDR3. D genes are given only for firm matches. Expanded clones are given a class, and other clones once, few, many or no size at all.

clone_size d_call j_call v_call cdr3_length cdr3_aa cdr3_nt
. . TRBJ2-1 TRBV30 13 CVWARGTYNEQFF TGTGTGTGGGCAAGGGGGACCTACAATGAGCAGTTCTTC
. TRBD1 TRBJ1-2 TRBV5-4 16 CASSHLPGQGAGGYTF TGTGCCAGCAGCCACCTACCGGGACAGGGGGCTGGAGGCTACACCTTC
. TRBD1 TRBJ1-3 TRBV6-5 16 CASSFSDRATGNTIYF TGTGCCAGCAGTTTCTCCGACAGGGCGACTGGAAACACCATATATTTT
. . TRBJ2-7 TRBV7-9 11 CSSTPGYEQYF TGTTCCAGCACCCCCGGGTACGAGCAGTACTTC
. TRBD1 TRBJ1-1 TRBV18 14 CASSTGTGQVEAFF TGTGCCAGCTCAACCGGGACAGGGCAGGTTGAAGCTTTCTTT
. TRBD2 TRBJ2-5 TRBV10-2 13 CASRLAGQETQYF TGCGCCAGCAGACTAGCGGGACAAGAGACCCAGTACTTC
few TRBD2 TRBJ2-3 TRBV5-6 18 CASSSGLAGGRVGYTQYF TGTGCCAGCAGCTCGGGACTAGCGGGAGGCCGTGTTGGCTACACGCAGTATTTT
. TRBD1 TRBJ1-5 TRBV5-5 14 CASSLAQGVTPQHF TGTGCCAGCAGCTTGGCACAGGGGGTCACGCCCCAGCATTTT
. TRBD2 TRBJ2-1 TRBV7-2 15 CASSPTSGSYNEQFF TGTGCCAGCAGCCCTACTAGCGGGAGTTACAATGAGCAGTTCTTC
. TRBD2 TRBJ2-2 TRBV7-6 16 CASRLLAEESTGELFF TGTGCCAGCAGGTTACTAGCGGAGGAGAGCACCGGGGAGCTGTTTTTT
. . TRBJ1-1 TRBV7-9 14 CASSDGRGGTEAFF TGTGCCAGCAGCGACGGCCGGGGAGGGACTGAAGCTTTCTTT
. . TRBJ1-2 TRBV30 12 CAWDSGSYGYTF TGTGCCTGGGACTCCGGGAGCTATGGCTACACCTTC
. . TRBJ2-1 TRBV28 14 CATLSTSSYNEQFF TGTGCCACCCTCAGTACCAGCTCCTACAATGAGCAGTTCTTC
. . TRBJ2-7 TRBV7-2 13 CASSPPRVGEQYF TGTGCCAGCAGCCCCCCTCGGGTCGGCGAGCAGTACTTC
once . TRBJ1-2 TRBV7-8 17 CASSLAPRGQSGYGYTF TGTGCCAGCAGCTTAGCCCCCAGGGGCCAATCGGGCTATGGCTACACCTTC
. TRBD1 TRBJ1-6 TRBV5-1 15 CASSQGQSHNSPLHF TGCGCCAGCAGCCAGGGACAGAGCCATAATTCACCCCTCCACTTT
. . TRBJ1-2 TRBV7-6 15 CASSLALGGGDGYTF TGTGCCAGCAGCTTAGCTTTGGGTGGGGGCGACGGCTACACCTTC
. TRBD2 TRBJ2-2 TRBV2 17 CASSLAGGPGNTGELFF TGTGCCAGCAGCCTAGCGGGAGGGCCGGGTAACACCGGGGAGCTGTTTTTT
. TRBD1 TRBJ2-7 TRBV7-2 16 CASSLVWDSGSYEQYF TGTGCCAGCAGCTTAGTCTGGGACAGTGGGTCCTACGAGCAGTACTTC
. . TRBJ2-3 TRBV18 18 CASSQQQGPGLSTDTQYF TGTGCCAGCTCACAACAACAGGGACCGGGGCTTAGTACTGATACGCAGTATTTT
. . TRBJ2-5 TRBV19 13 CASSSDEGETQYF TGTGCCAGTAGTTCCGACGAGGGAGAGACCCAGTACTTC
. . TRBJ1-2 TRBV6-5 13 CASSFQGNYGYTF TGTGCCAGCAGTTTCCAGGGGAACTATGGCTACACCTTC
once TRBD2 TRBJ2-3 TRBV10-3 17 CAISGTSGRASTDTQYF TGTGCCATCAGTGGGACTAGCGGGAGGGCTAGCACAGATACGCAGTATTTT
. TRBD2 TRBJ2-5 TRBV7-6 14 CASSLSRGWETQYF TGTGCCAGCAGCTTGTCGCGGGGGTGGGAGACCCAGTACTTC
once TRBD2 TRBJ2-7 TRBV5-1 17 CASSREYGGSVSYEQYF TGCGCCAGCAGCCGGGAGTACGGCGGGAGTGTTTCCTACGAGCAGTACTTC
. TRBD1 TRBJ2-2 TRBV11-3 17 CASSLDDWTGVSGELFF TGTGCCAGCAGCTTAGATGATTGGACAGGGGTATCAGGGGAGCTGTTTTTT
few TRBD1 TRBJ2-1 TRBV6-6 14 CASSYSGQGNEQFF TGTGCCAGCAGTTACTCGGGACAGGGGAATGAGCAGTTCTTC
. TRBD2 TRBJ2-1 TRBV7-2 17 CASSSGGGRDSYNEQFF TGTGCCAGCAGCTCCGGGGGGGGCAGGGACTCCTACAATGAGCAGTTCTTC
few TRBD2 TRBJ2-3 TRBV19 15 CASSPGLVVPDTQYF TGTGCCAGTAGTCCCGGACTAGTAGTGCCAGATACGCAGTATTTT
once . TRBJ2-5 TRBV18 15 CASSQIIVREETQYF TGTGCCAGCTCACAGATTATTGTCAGGGAAGAGACCCAGTACTTC
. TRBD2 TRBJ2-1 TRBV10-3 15 CAISGRTSGVNEQFF TGTGCCATCAGTGGTCGGACTAGCGGGGTAAATGAGCAGTTCTTC
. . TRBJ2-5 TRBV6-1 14 CASSELTSTGTQYF TGTGCCAGCAGTGAGTTAACTAGCACTGGAACCCAGTACTTC
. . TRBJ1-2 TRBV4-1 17 CASSHFPRGERDYGYTF TGCGCCAGCAGCCACTTCCCGCGGGGGGAGAGGGACTATGGCTACACCTTC
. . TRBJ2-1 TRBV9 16 CASSERTSFRGNEQFF TGTGCCAGCAGCGAACGTACGTCTTTCAGGGGCAATGAGCAGTTCTTC
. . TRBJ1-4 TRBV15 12 CATSRDGEKLFF TGTGCCACCAGCAGAGACGGTGAAAAACTGTTTTTT
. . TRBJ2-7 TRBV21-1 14 CASSTYSNSYEQYF TGTGCCAGCAGCACGTACTCCAACTCCTACGAGCAGTACTTC
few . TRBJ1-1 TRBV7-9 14 CSSSSTAINTEAFF TGTTCCAGCAGCTCGACAGCGATCAACACTGAAGCTTTCTTT
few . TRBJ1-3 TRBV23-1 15 CASSQEILEGNTIYF TGCGCCAGCAGTCAGGAGATCCTCGAAGGAAACACCATATATTTT